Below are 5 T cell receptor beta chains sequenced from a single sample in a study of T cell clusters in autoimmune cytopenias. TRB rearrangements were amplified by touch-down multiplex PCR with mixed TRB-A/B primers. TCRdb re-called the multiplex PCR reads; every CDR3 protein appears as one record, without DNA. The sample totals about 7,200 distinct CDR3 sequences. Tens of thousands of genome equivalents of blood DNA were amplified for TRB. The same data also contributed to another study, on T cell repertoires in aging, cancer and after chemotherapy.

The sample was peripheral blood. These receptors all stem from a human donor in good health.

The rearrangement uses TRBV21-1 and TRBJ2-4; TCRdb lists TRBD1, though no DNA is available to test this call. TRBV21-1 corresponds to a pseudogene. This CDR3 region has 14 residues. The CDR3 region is CASSATGTKNIQYF.

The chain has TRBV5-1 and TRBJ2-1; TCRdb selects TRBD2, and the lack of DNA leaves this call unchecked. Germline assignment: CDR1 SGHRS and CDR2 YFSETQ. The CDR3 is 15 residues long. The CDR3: CASSLTTGTSGLQFF.

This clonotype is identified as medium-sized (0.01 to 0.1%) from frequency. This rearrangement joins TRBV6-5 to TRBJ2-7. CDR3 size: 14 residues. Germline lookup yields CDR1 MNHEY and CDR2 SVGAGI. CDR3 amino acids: CASSYSVADSEQYF.

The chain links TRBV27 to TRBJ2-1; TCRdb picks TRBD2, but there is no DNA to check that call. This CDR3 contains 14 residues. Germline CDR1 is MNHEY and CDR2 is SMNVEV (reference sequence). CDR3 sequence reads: CASRRGLADNEQFF.

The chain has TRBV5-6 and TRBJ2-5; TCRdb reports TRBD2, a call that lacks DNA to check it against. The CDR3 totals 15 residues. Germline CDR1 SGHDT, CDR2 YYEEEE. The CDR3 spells CASSGRAGYQETQYF.